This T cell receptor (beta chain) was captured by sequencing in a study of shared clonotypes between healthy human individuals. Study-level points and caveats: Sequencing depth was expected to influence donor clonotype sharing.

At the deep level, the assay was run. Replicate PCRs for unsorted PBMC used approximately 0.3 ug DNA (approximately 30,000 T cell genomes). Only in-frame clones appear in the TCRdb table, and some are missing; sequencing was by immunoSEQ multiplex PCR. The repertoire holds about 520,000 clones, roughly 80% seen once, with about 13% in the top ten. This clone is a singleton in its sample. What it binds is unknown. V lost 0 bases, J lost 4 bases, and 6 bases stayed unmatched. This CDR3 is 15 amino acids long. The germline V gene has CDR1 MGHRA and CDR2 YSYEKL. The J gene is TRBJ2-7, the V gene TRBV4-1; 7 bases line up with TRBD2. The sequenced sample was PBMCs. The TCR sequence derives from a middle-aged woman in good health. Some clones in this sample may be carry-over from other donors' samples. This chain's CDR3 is CASSQDLPSGYEQYF. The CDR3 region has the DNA TGCGCCAGCAGCCAAGATCTTCCTAGCGGTTACGAGCAGTACTTC.